This TCR beta chain was sequenced in a study of OX40 agonist ivuxolimab in advanced cancers. The wider study: Males comprised roughly four fifths of the group, whose mean age was 60 years (range about 20 to 90). Two patients with cutaneous melanoma and one with hepatocellular carcinoma, three in total, showed partial responses.

Method: immunoSEQ multiplex PCR; TCRdb's copy keeps in-frame clones and lacks some. The profile shows roughly 70,000 clones, roughly 84% of them singletons. Concerning this clone itself: Antigen specificity is unknown.

Study results and caveats: It was not determined which antigens were specifically recognized by the peripheral T cells that had undergone clonal expansion. Partial responders receiving 0.1-3.0 mg/kg showed among the lowest clonal expansion.

The V and J ends lost 0 bases and 3 bases respectively, with 12 bases between them. The CDR3 length is 15 residues. In germline, CDR1 is SGHRS, CDR2 YFSETQ. Sequencing used CD4+ or CD8+ T cells sorted from blood, obtained in a trial of the OX40 agonist ivuxolimab. The receptor was isolated from an adult with an advanced solid tumor such as melanoma, head and neck, liver or kidney cancer. The J gene is TRBJ2-5, the V gene TRBV5-1, with D possibly matching TRBD2 (5 bases). The CDR3 protein is CASSLAPTTEETQYF. The DNA for the CDR3 is TGCGCCAGCAGCTTGGCGCCGACTACCGAAGAGACCCAGTACTTC.